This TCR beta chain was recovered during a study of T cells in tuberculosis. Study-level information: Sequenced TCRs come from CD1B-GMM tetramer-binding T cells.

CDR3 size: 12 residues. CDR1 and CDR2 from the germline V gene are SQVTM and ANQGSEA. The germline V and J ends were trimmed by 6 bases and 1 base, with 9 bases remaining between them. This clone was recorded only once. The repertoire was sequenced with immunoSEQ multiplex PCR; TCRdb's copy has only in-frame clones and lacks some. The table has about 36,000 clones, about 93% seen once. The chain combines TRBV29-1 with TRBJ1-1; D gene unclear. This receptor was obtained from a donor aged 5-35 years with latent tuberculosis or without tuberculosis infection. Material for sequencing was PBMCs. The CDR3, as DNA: TGCAGCGTCAGTGAAACGAACACTGAAGCTTTCTTT. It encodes CSVSETNTEAFF.